This TCR beta chain was captured by sequencing in a study of cytomegalovirus exposure and HLA in healthy donors (dated by TCRdb to about 2017). Concerning the study at large: An earlier analysis of approximately 640 of the donors reported roughly 270 Gb of sequence data and some 120 million unique TCR beta sequences from approximately 180 million T cells. About 330 gigabases of sequencing data and around 80 million unique TCR sequences made up an early release that covered nearly 650 HLA-typed donors. Of the 350 to 450 genotyped donors, over 70% fell in the genetic ancestry cluster associated with self-reported Caucasian donors. The study was designed to test whether signatures of past pathogen exposure could be identified by cataloging public T cell receptors. The T cell repertoires of 666 subjects were profiled by immunosequencing and related to cytomegalovirus serostatus. In addition to the first cohort of 666 subjects, a separate validation cohort of approximately 130 different subjects was used. To predict cytomegalovirus infection status, the study combined high-throughput TCR immunosequencing, statistical association of individual TCRs with disease status, and machine learning. A later analysis re-analyzed previously published TCR beta repertoires from roughly 630 donors and added high-resolution HLA genotyping to study TCR occurrence patterns. Rather than using new phenotypic data, the later analysis identified candidate immune exposures from TCR beta sequences and from how often those sequences occurred across donors. An earlier analysis of approximately 630 of the donors applied high-throughput TCR beta sequencing to assess whether each TCR beta V gene segment acted as functional or pseudogenic. Donor age, sex, ethnicity and CMV serostatus were compiled alongside the repertoire data. In a later genetic analysis, genome-wide SNP genotypes for about 60% of the 666 donors were used, and that subset was treated as a discovery cohort. Every repertoire in the discovery cohort had been generated on one and the same sequencing platform. Both class I and class II loci were covered by HLA typing, at four-digit resolution. Typing coverage differed by locus: A, B, C, DRB1 and DQB1 were typed in roughly 620-630 donors, DQA1 in about 550, DPA1 in 606, and DPB1 in approximately 450. Roughly 5 DR-DQ haplotypes were handled as single units for association and clustering, since linkage in the cohort was strong. Across 300 to 400 genotyped donors of the cohort, an average of about 240,000 unique TCR beta nucleotide sequences per donor were sequenced, and approximately 17% of those sequences were non-productive.

Broad study findings and their caveats: The earlier analysis of approximately 560 of the donors excluded some 16 rarely observed V segments, including chromosome 9 orphons, because counts were too low. In a later analysis, TCR association rates were found to vary across HLA loci, with the most associated TCRs seen for DRB1 alleles and the fewest for HLA-C alleles. Presence/absence analyses assumed roughly uniform sequencing depth across donors, an assumption that may not hold. Linkage disequilibrium might explain the correlated functional status among segregating V segments, but an unknown experimental factor could not be ruled out. Strong co-occurrence of HLA alleles, especially DR and DQ, made assigning TCR associations to individual alleles difficult. Several of the top co-occurrence clusters appeared to be linked to parvovirus B19, influenza, CMV and Epstein-Barr virus, according to a later analysis. HLA typing was unavailable for some donors at each locus, so association tests used only the typed subset. In the study, about 150 TCR beta chains were listed as associated with cytomegalovirus. Specific HLA alleles were associated with roughly 17,000 TCR beta sequences at a false discovery rate of 0.05 in a later analysis. While some public TCRs were present in many individuals, most TCR sequences turned up only very rarely across donors. The authors suggested that the approach could potentially be extended to other disease states and immunological phenotypes. A further reported finding was that TCR beta sequences accurately predicted the HLA-A and HLA-B alleles for most subjects in the first cohort. In a later analysis, most CMV-associated TCR beta chains were found to appear HLA-restricted, with HLA associations seemingly driven largely by CMV exposure. For the cohort, immune exposure information was limited to CMV serostatus. An association between a missense DCLRE1C variant and V-gene and J-gene trimming of TCR beta chains was found in a later genetic analysis and replicated in an independent cohort. In a later analysis, HLA-associated TCR beta chains showed more clonal expansion and lower generation probabilities than non-associated chains that were equally common. An earlier analysis of 587 of the donors showed that most TCR beta V segments appeared in productive rearrangements either about 87% or about 30% of the time, which broadly matched IMGT annotations. A few of the identified cytomegalovirus-associated TCR beta chains were confirmed in vitro to be specific for cytomegalovirus antigens. Compared with the roughly 600-donor mean, donors in an Asian-associated ancestry cluster had fewer N-insertions in productive TCRs, according to a later genetic analysis. The sequencing pipeline was judged likely to have produced a cluster of highly shared sequence variants as a technical artifact. Only TCR beta chains were sequenced in this cohort, and the absence of alpha or paired-chain data limited detectable features. Some IMGT-functional V segments, including TRBV6-2 and TRBV6-3, could not be told apart with the 87-base-pair reads, so those segments were excluded. The classifier was reported to diagnose cytomegalovirus status with high specificity and sensitivity in both the original cohort and the validation cohort.

The library came from the immunoSEQ multiplex PCR assay. For the multiplex PCR, a mixture combining 60 forward primers for TCR Vbeta segments and 13 reverse primers for TCR Jbeta segments was used. The CDR3 region of rearranged TCR beta genes was amplified from genomic DNA by a multiplex PCR assay. The amplified TCR beta libraries were sequenced on the Illumina HiSeq System as 87-base-pair reads. The authors' analysis ran thus. In a later analysis, roughly 80 million unique TCR beta chains were counted across the 500 to 850 repertoires, and around 10 million of these chains were shared by at least two donors. Raw reads were error-corrected and collapsed into unique sequences by a nearest-neighbor algorithm in which closely related sequences were merged to remove PCR and sequencing errors. To assign V, D and J gene segments, CDR3 sequences were aligned to IMGT reference sequences. For a sequence to be retained, a match of at least six nucleotides to both a V gene segment and a J gene segment was required. Rearrangements were called productive when the CDR3 lacked stop codons and stayed in frame with V and J; all others were non-productive. CDR3 was defined by IMGT convention, running from the second conserved V-encoded cysteine to the conserved J-encoded phenylalanine. In an earlier analysis of 550 to 650 of the donors, sequences lacking an unambiguous match to a single V gene segment were excluded. An earlier analysis of almost 600 of the donors classified V segments as functional when productive rearrangements were above 56.7% and as segregating when the standard deviation between donors was above 5%. A statistical classification framework was developed to diagnose cytomegalovirus status using the catalog of TCR beta chain sequences. A later analysis assigned V and J genes by comparing TCR nucleotide sequences with IMGT/GENE-DB human TR gene sequences. Using the TCRdist pipeline, a later analysis assigned CDR3 sequences along with most-parsimonious VDJ recombination scenarios. In a later analysis, each TCR beta chain was defined by its CDR3 amino acid sequence together with its V-gene family, and reads lacking a unique V-gene family were excluded. As a way to deal with suspected cross-contamination and a sequencing artifact, a later analysis dropped roughly 600 nucleotide sequences that were highly shared and had low generation probability. In a later analysis, a clonal expansion index for each public chain was calculated from normalized within-repertoire ranks of inferred template counts. Generation probabilities in a later analysis came from a VDJ recombination model fitted to out-of-frame rearrangements, and those results were checked against IGoR. A later analysis scored TCR-TCR, TCR-HLA and TCR-CMV co-occurrence with hypergeometric tests, applying a repertoire-size bias correction to TCR pairs. A later analysis estimated false discovery rates by permuting HLA or CMV assignments 20 times. In a later analysis, co-occurring TCRs were grouped using DBSCAN, with TCRdist sequence similarity added in when clustering inside HLA-allele-positive subsets. For co-occurrence clustering, repertoires with fewer than 30,000 or more than 120,000 public chains were excluded, along with a handful of repertoires with anomalous nucleotide sharing. TCRdb re-hosts the immuneACCESS table, in-frame sequences only. Its copies lack some clones; in the studies checked, an unresolved V gene accounts for under half of them, and the cause for the rest is not known. The DNA gave D and trimming, while V, J and clone size come from that table. This sample gives 190,000 or so clones in total; 82% of them show up just once. In total, the top ten clones hold 0.075% to 0.1% of the sample.

With regard to this clone: Its antigen is not yet known. It has no much larger one-base neighbor in the sample; base qualities were not kept.

Measured from the cysteine to the phenylalanine, the CDR3 is 15 residues long. This entry keeps only the CDR3 DNA: 45 bases, framed from base 1. CDR1 and CDR2, per the germline V gene, are MNHNS and SASEGT. V and J lose 6 bases and 2 bases, and a span of 15 bases separates them. In total, over 600 healthy bone marrow donors made up the cohort. Cohort members were all nominally healthy when sampled, although unrecorded immune exposures were likely present. The donor was CMV seronegative and belonged to the group of several hundred seronegative cohort members. Every donor gave a peripheral blood sample, and the peripheral blood mononuclear cells from that sample were used for TCR beta sequencing. The Qiagen DNeasy Blood Extraction Kit was used to extract genomic DNA from the blood cell samples.

The sequenced sample consisted of PBMCs. The source of this sequence is a boy aged 2 to 10 in good health and CMV-seronegative. This sequence uses TRBV6-1 and TRBJ2-3; the D segment cannot be called with confidence. The CDR3 amino acid sequence is: CASRAPPVHTDTQYF. In nucleotide form, the sequence is TGTGCCAGCAGAGCTCCCCCCGTGCACACAGATACGCAGTATTTT.